This is a list of T cell receptor beta chains from one sample in a study of graft-versus-host responses after intestinal transplantation. Their antigens remain unidentified. TCRdb's table, derived via immunoSEQ multiplex PCR, lists solely in-frame clones and lacks some. Seen here are about 71,000 clones, 90% observed once, and the top ten hold 1.3%. The specimen comprised unstimulated CD8+ T cells sorted from spleen or lymph node cells, sampled before intestinal transplant. These receptors all come from a human donor who received an intestinal transplant. Each CDR3 is given with its conserved first and last residue.

j_gene,v_gene,CDR3aa
TRBJ2-7,TRBV29-1,CSVGGSTYEQYF
TRBJ2-7,TRBV5-8,CASSLAPDRAHEQYF
TRBJ1-5,TRBV7-8,CASSLGTGGGQPQHF
TRBJ2-1,TRBV7-7,CASSLSELAGGMDEQFF
TRBJ1-3,TRBV29-1,CSVVTTGNTIYF
TRBJ1-2,TRBV6-6,CASSPDTYTLYGYTF
TRBJ2-7,TRBV6-1,CATNLGQTVEQYF
TRBJ2-1,TRBV9,CASSVVGGNGNEQFF
TRBJ1-1,TRBV19,CASSIQIGQGGLTNTEAFF
TRBJ2-7,TRBV2,CASHSTYEQYF
TRBJ2-3,TRBV6-1,CASSVVPTDTQYF
TRBJ1-2,TRBV6-1,CASSEGLTGYGYTF
TRBJ2-7,TRBV5-6,CASSLASRQFLYEQYF
TRBJ2-7,TRBV2,CASSDLGLAYEQYF
TRBJ2-1,TRBV4-1,CASKTLAGTGINEQFF
TRBJ2-1,TRBV9,CASSSPGFGDEQFF
TRBJ1-1,TRBV7-9,CASIPLTGNTEAFF
TRBJ2-1,TRBV9,CASSVGGVGHNEQFF
TRBJ2-1,TRBV29-1,CSVEDLAGRLGEQFF
TRBJ2-7,TRBV5-1,CASSLVVQPYEQYF
TRBJ1-6,TRBV6-5,CASGGTGYSPLHF
TRBJ2-1,TRBV11-1,CASSLVGAYNEQFF
TRBJ1-1,TRBV7-9,CASSPTASTEAFF
TRBJ1-5,TRBV4-1,CASSRTGTNQPQHF
TRBJ2-5,TRBV1,CTSSQEKGRGGWETQYF
TRBJ2-1,TRBV7-6,CASSLVLGGAHNEQFF